This TCR beta chain emerged from a study of cytotoxic CD8 clonotypes in ibrutinib-treated CLL. Across the whole study: Response samples were drawn at a median of roughly 13 months of treatment, range 6 to 36.

The assay was immunoSEQ multiplex PCR, and TCRdb's table has in-frame clones only and misses some. The data hold 150,000 to 200,000 clones, with 88% observed a single time. The study, taken as a whole, reports: The study found clonality rose at ibrutinib response, then fell toward baseline at progression. Patients had baseline clonality above age-matched healthy donors, and this clonality moved with circulating CD8+ T-cell counts.

TCR beta libraries used about 2 micrograms of DNA from cryopreserved PBMCs. Concerning this clone: What it recognizes is unknown.

V dropped 3 bases and J dropped 3; count of bases not matched to a gene: 3. Germline values: CDR1 SGDLS, CDR2 YYNGEE. This CDR3 spans 14 amino acids. This chain connects TRBV9 to TRBJ2-7; TRBD2 aligns across 10 bases. The sequence was obtained from a human donor with chronic lymphocytic leukemia. The input for sequencing was PBMCs, taken at disease progression, from a patient treated with ibrutinib. CDR3 DNA sequence: TGTGCCAGCAGCGAATGGACTAGCGGCTACGAGCAGTACTTC. Translating gives CASSEWTSGYEQYF.